The 29 T cell receptor beta chains reported below all come from one sample, sequenced in a study of OX40 agonist ivuxolimab in advanced cancers. The assay was immunoSEQ multiplex PCR, and TCRdb's table has in-frame clones only and misses some. The data hold around 47,000 clones, with 75% to 85% observed a single time. The material was CD4+ or CD8+ T cells sorted from blood, obtained in a trial of the OX40 agonist ivuxolimab. The receptors shown here come from an adult with an advanced solid tumor such as melanoma, head and neck, liver or kidney cancer.

J is TRBJ2-7 and V is TRBV29-1; D call uncertain. With 0 bases removed from V and 2 bases from J, the gap between germline ends came to 8 bases. Germline-derived CDR1 and CDR2 are SQVTM and ANQGSEA. The CDR3 totals 13 residues. CDR3 DNA sequence: TGCAGCGTTGAAGACCGGCAGACCTACGAGCAGTACTTC. Its protein product is CSVEDRQTYEQYF.

This chain uses TRBV27 with TRBJ2-7; the D gene could be TRBD1 or TRBD2 (5 bases each). This CDR3 contains 16 residues. The ends were cut back, 4 bases at V and 3 bases at J, with 19 bases in the middle. Germline V lookup: CDR1 MNHEY, CDR2 SMNVEV (reference sequence). The CDR3 region is CASSSHSDKDFYEQYF. DNA of the CDR3: TGTGCCAGCAGTTCCCACTCGGACAAGGACTTCTACGAGCAGTACTTC.

The chain links TRBV6-1 to TRBJ1-2, with D unclear. Germline lookup yields CDR1 MNHNS and CDR2 SASEGT. This CDR3 is 10 amino acids long. Trimming pared 5 bases from V and 2 bases from J, leaving 0 bases between. The chain's CDR3 is CASSNYGYTF. CDR3 DNA: TGTGCCAGCAGTAACTATGGCTACACCTTC.

A single count supports this clone. The rearrangement joins TRBV2 to TRBJ2-7; 9 bases are shared with TRBD1. V was pared by 6 bases and J by 2 bases, with 11 bases of the junction left unmatched. The V gene's germline CDR1 is SNHLY and CDR2 FYNNEI. This CDR3 comprises 16 residues. CDR3 loop: CASSPFGDRATYEQYF. Written as DNA, the CDR3 is TGTGCCAGCAGCCCCTTTGGGGACAGGGCTACCTACGAGCAGTACTTC.

This clone showed up just a few times. This chain links TRBV2 with TRBJ2-1, with a tentative D call TRBD1 (5 bases). CDR3 length: 13 residues. The V gene's germline CDR1 is SNHLY and CDR2 FYNNEI. Deletions cut 7 bases from V and 8 bases from J, with 15 bases between. The CDR3 DNA reads as TGTGCCAGCAACGCAGGTCCCAGGGATGAGCAGTTCTTC. It translates to CASNAGPRDEQFF.

The J gene is TRBJ1-3, the V gene TRBV7-2; 9 bases align to TRBD1. Unmatched junction bases numbered 6, after V lost 5 bases and J lost 1 base. The CDR3 totals 16 residues. Germline-derived CDR1 and CDR2 are SGHTA and FQGNSA. CDR3 sequence: CASSRGTGYSGNTIYF. In DNA form, the CDR3 reads TGTGCCAGCAGCAGAGGGACAGGGTATTCTGGAAACACCATATATTTT.

V usage is TRBV30 and J usage is TRBJ1-2; TRBD1 is a possible D gene (6 bases). Germline lookup yields CDR1 GTSNPN and CDR2 SVGIG (reference sequence). V lost 0 bases and J lost 0, with 17 bases in between. The CDR3 runs 17 residues. In nucleotides, the CDR3 is TGTGCCTGGAGTGTCCCATTCCGGGACACAGCTAACTATGGCTACACCTTC. Translated, it gives CAWSVPFRDTANYGYTF.

V gene TRBV19 combines with J gene TRBJ1-1; no clear D. Germline-derived CDR1 and CDR2 are LNHDA and SQIVND (reference sequence). V lost 3 bases, J lost 3 bases, and 8 bases lay in between. The CDR3 loop spans 13 amino acids. The CDR3 protein is CASSIATDTEAFF. CDR3 in DNA: TGTGCCAGTAGTATTGCTACGGACACTGAAGCTTTCTTT.

This clone was observed a handful of times. The chain is built from TRBV7-2 and TRBJ2-7, with D maybe TRBD1 (7 bases). Germline loops: CDR1 SGHTA, CDR2 FQGNSA. With 2 bases removed from V and 7 bases from J, the gap between germline ends came to 30 bases. This CDR3 has 19 amino acids. CDR3 region: CASSLRGRDGFLWPAEQYF. The CDR3 DNA is TGTGCCAGCAGCTTAAGGGGGCGGGACGGGTTCCTCTGGCCAGCGGAGCAGTACTTC.

With regard to this clone: At one of its ends the junction is not consistent with the germline gene, which may arise from a read error. CDR3 region: CASRQETGINTGELFF. Here the CDR3 DNA reads TGCGCCAGCAGACAAGAGACAGGGATTAACACCGGGGAGCTGTTTTTT. The chain is built from TRBV4-3 and TRBJ2-2, with 7 bases lining up with TRBD1. This CDR3 region has 16 residues. Germline loops: CDR1 LGHNA, CDR2 YSLEER.

This sequence joins TRBV7-2 and TRBJ1-6, with 9 bases identical to TRBD1. This CDR3 region has 13 residues. Trimming at V came to 5 bases and at J to 10 bases, leaving 3 bases not matched to a gene. Germline V gene data show CDR1 as SGHTA and CDR2 as FQGNSA. CDR3 loop: CASSRDRVSPLHF. CDR3 coding DNA: TGTGCCAGCAGCCGGGACAGGGTATCACCCCTCCACTTT.

The chain combines TRBV2 with TRBJ2-5, with 7 bases aligning to TRBD2. Trimming removed 7 bases from V and 0 bases from J; junction bases left unmatched: 23. This CDR3 spans 20 amino acids. CDR1 is SNHLY, CDR2 FYNNEI, per germline. The CDR3 DNA is TGTGCCAGCAAAAGACCGAGTCGGGGGGTCTCGTGGGTGTACCAAGAGACCCAGTACTTC. Translating it yields CASKRPSRGVSWVYQETQYF.

CDR3 sequence reads: CASSLAGGDRRYGYTF. DNA for the CDR3: TGTGCCAGCAGCCTGGCGGGGGGGGACAGGCGGTATGGCTACACCTTC. The chain employs TRBV28 and TRBJ1-2, with 8 positions matching TRBD1. J was trimmed by 5 bases and V by 6 bases; bases with no gene match: 14. Looked up from germline, CDR1 is MDHEN and CDR2 is SYDVKM. The CDR3 runs 16 residues.

The chain combines TRBV6-5 with TRBJ1-6, with TRBD1 as a possible D gene (6 bases). Trimming took 5 bases from V and 7 from J, leaving 12 bases between them. Looked up from germline, CDR1 is MNHEY and CDR2 is SVGAGI. This CDR3 contains 14 residues. The CDR3 spells CASSTDRRNSPLHF. Here the CDR3 DNA reads TGTGCCAGCAGTACCGACAGGAGGAATTCACCCCTCCACTTT.

The V and J genes are TRBV5-4 and TRBJ2-5; D possibly corresponds to TRBD2 (6 bases). Germline V gives CDR1 SGHNT, CDR2 YYREEE (reference sequence). V was pared by 0 bases and J by 2 bases, with 14 bases between. The CDR3 contains 16 residues. The CDR3 bases are TGTGCCAGCAGCTTGGTTGGGGGGATTACGCAAGAGACCCAGTACTTC. It yields the protein CASSLVGGITQETQYF.

The J gene is TRBJ1-5, the V gene TRBV30; TRBD1 aligns across 7 bases. Germline assignment: CDR1 GTSNPN and CDR2 SVGIG (reference sequence). The CDR3 contains 14 residues. The V and J ends lost 3 bases and 3 bases, in that order; junction bases with no gene match: 5. CDR3 loop: CAWSLGQHNQPQHF. The CDR3 DNA reads TGTGCCTGGAGCCTGGGACAGCACAATCAGCCCCAGCATTTT.

The V call is TRBV5-1, the J call TRBJ1-5; D unresolved. Trimming cost V 4 bases and J 5 bases, with 10 bases left between them. The germline V gene has CDR1 SGHRS and CDR2 YFSETQ. CDR3 size: 13 residues. Here the CDR3 reads CASSQDGDQPQHF. The CDR3 coding sequence is TGCGCCAGCAGCCAGGACGGTGATCAGCCCCAGCATTTT. Using reference TRBV5-1 and TRBJ1-5 for the parts outside the CDR3, the full variable domain is KAGVTQTPRYLIKTRGQQVTLSCSPISGHRSVSWYQQTPGQGLQFLFEYFSETQRNKGNFPGRFSGRQFSNSRSEMNVSTLELGDSALYLCASSQDGDQPQHFGDGTRLSIL.

This clone was seen once. The rearrangement joins TRBV12-5 to TRBJ2-2; D not resolved. This CDR3 is 17 amino acids long. The germline CDR1 and CDR2 sequences are LGHNT and FRNRAP. Trimming removed 2 bases from V and 0 bases from J, with 13 bases in between. CDR3 protein: CASGLIGLTSNTGELFF. CDR3 nucleotides: TGTGCTAGTGGTTTGATCGGGCTAACTTCGAACACCGGGGAGCTGTTTTTT.

V gene TRBV12-5 combines with J gene TRBJ2-5, with D tentatively TRBD2 (7 bases). The ends were cut back, 4 bases at V and 5 bases at J, with 11 bases in the middle. CDR1 and CDR2 from the germline V gene are LGHNT and FRNRAP. The CDR3 has 13 amino acids. Here the CDR3 reads CASGYREGETQYF. The CDR3 nucleotides are TGTGCTAGTGGTTACAGGGAGGGGGAGACCCAGTACTTC.

This clone was detected a few times. V gene TRBV15 combines with J gene TRBJ1-4; 10 bases fit TRBD1. Germline V CDR1 and CDR2: LNHNV, YYDKDF (reference sequence). The CDR3 sequence is 16 residues long. J gave up 6 bases and V 0 bases, and 4 bases lay outside the gene matches. The CDR3, as DNA: TGTGCCACCAGCAGAGATACCGGACAGGGGGATGAAAAACTGTTTTTT. It translates to CATSRDTGQGDEKLFF.

CDR3 DNA: TGTGCCAGCAGCCAAGTAACCGGGTATGGCTACACCTTC. Amino acids: CASSQVTGYGYTF. The chain has TRBV14 and TRBJ1-2; D ambiguous. Trimming took off 1 base at V and 5 bases at J, with 8 bases between the two ends. The CDR3 totals 13 residues. Per the germline V gene, CDR1 is SGHDN and CDR2 is FVKESK. Based on the CDR3 plus reference TRBV14 and TRBJ1-2, the full variable domain is EAGVTQFPSHSVIEKGQTVTLRCDPISGHDNLYWYRRVMGKEIKFLLHFVKESKQDESGMPNNRFLAERTGGTYSTLKVQPAELEDSGVYFCASSQVTGYGYTFGSGTRLTVV.

V and J are TRBV19 and TRBJ1-1; no clear D. This CDR3 has 13 amino acids. From germline, CDR1 is LNHDA and CDR2 SQIVND (reference sequence). V was shortened by 3 bases and J by 7 bases, with 12 bases between the two germline ends. The CDR3 spells CASSIEGGSEAFF. The CDR3 region has the DNA TGTGCCAGTAGTATTGAAGGTGGCAGTGAAGCTTTCTTT.

This chain connects TRBV5-1 to TRBJ2-7; TRBD1 is a possible D gene (6 bases). Germline V lookup: CDR1 SGHRS, CDR2 YFSETQ. Between the trimmed V and J ends, which lost 0 bases and 4 bases, there was a span of 14 bases. The CDR3 sequence is 15 residues long. The CDR3 reads CASSLEAGAGYEQYF. The CDR3 coding sequence is TGCGCCAGCAGCTTGGAGGCAGGGGCCGGGTACGAGCAGTACTTC.

The chain carries TRBV25-1 and TRBJ1-2; maybe TRBD1 (5 bases). This CDR3 is 15 amino acids long. Germline values: CDR1 MGHDK, CDR2 SYGVNS. Trimming cost V 6 bases and J 4 bases, with 18 bases left between them. In nucleotides, the CDR3 is TGTGCCAGCAGCCTCCCGGGGGAGGGCGGCTATGGCTACACCTTC. This sequence encodes CASSLPGEGGYGYTF.

This sequence joins TRBV21-1 and TRBJ2-7; the DNA was not used to check the table's D call, TRBD1. TRBV21-1 is described as a pseudogene. CDR3 length: 17 residues. The CDR3 DNA is TGTGCCAGCAGCAAAGCGACTTTGACAGGGACCCACTACGAGCAGTACTTC. Translated: CASSKATLTGTHYEQYF.

The count of this clone is one. The chain employs TRBV5-4 and TRBJ2-5; possible D gene TRBD2, 7 bases. The CDR3 totals 15 residues. Germline CDR1 and CDR2: SGHNT and YYREEE (reference sequence). Trimming removed 3 bases at V and 5 bases at J, with 17 bases between. CDR3 nucleotide sequence: TGTGCCAGCAGCTCACTCTCCGGGGGGCTGGAGACCCAGTACTTC. Its protein product is CASSSLSGGLETQYF.

This clone was observed a few times. The gene calls are TRBV5-8 and TRBJ2-5; possible D gene TRBD1, 6 bases. The germline V and J ends were trimmed by 2 bases and 4 bases, with 18 bases remaining between them. CDR1 is SGHTS, CDR2 YDEGEE, per germline. The CDR3 length is 16 residues. The CDR3 DNA sequence: TGTGCCAGCAGCTTATACTTAACAGGGTGGGGAGAGACCCAGTACTTC. It yields the protein CASSLYLTGWGETQYF.

The chain is built from TRBV6-6 and TRBJ1-4, with TRBD1 as a possible D gene (6 bases). Germline lookup yields CDR1 MNHNY and CDR2 SVGAGI (reference sequence). The ends were cut back, 6 bases at V and 2 bases at J, with 16 bases in the middle. This CDR3 region has 16 residues. For the CDR3, the DNA is TGTGCCAGCAGATTCACAGGGTCTTCGACTAATGAAAAACTGTTTTTT. Translation: CASRFTGSSTNEKLFF.

The chain combines TRBV18 with TRBJ2-3; no reliable D call. CDR1 and CDR2 from the germline V gene are KGHSH and LQKENI. Trimming left V 0 bases short and J 2 bases short, with 3 bases between. The CDR3 covers 13 residues. The CDR3 region is CASSPPYTDTQYF. The CDR3 bases are TGTGCCAGCTCACCACCTTACACAGATACGCAGTATTTT. Full variable domain (rest looked up from reference TRBV18 and TRBJ2-3): NAGVMQNPRHLVRRRGQEARLRCSPMKGHSHVYWYRQLPEEGLKFMVYLQKENIIDESGMPKERFSAEFPKEGPSILRIQQVVRGDSAAYFCASSPPYTDTQYFGPGTRLTVL.